The sequence of this T cell receptor (beta chain) was determined in a study of control samples from healthy donors and cancer patients. The CDR3 totals 14 residues. The V and J ends lost 3 bases and 7 bases respectively, with 16 bases between them. Germline V gene sequence: CDR1 SGHAT, CDR2 FQNNGV. The protocol was immunoSEQ multiplex PCR, while the TCRdb copy is restricted to in-frame clones and leaves out a portion. Found here are almost 85,000 clones, over 90% of them singletons; the top ten hold 4.8%. What was sequenced was blood. The V and J genes are TRBV11-2 and TRBJ2-7; a weak D match, TRBD2 (6 bases). The clonotype was recovered from a woman aged 18-35 years in good health. This CDR3 reads CASSLRGPSSEQYF. CDR3 nucleotide sequence: TGTGCCAGCAGCTTGCGGGGCCCCAGTTCTGAGCAGTACTTC.